What follows is one T cell receptor (beta chain) and its context. The method was immunoSEQ multiplex PCR; TCRdb's version includes in-frame clones alone and lacks a portion of them. This sample has about 200,000 clones, with roughly three quarters found just once. These data are taken from a study of cytomegalovirus exposure and HLA in healthy donors. Germline trimming cut 1 base from V and 6 bases from J; bases unmatched to any gene: 8. The CDR3 totals 15 residues. Germline V CDR1 and CDR2: GTSNPN, SVGIG (reference sequence). The sample consisted of PBMCs. The chain carries TRBV30 and TRBJ1-4; 7 nucleotides agree with TRBD1. The receptor's source is a woman under 40 in good health and CMV-seronegative. CDR3 DNA sequence: TGTGCCTGGAGTGACCCGACAGGGTTCGATGAAAAACTGTTTTTT. Encoded protein: CAWSDPTGFDEKLFF.